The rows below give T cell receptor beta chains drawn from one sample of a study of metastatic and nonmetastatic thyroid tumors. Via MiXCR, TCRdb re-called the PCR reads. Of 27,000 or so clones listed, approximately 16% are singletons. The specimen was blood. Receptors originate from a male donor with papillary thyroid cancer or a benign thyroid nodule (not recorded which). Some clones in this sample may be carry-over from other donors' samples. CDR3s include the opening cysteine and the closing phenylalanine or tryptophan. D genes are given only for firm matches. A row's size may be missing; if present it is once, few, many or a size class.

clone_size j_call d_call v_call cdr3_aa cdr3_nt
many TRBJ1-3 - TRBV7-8 CASSWGPHGNTIYF TGTGCCAGCAGCTGGGGGCCGCACGGAAACACCATATATTTT
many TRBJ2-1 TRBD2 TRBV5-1 CASSPSGLGLGNEQFF TGCGCCAGCAGCCCATCGGGACTAGGTTTGGGTAATGAGCAGTTCTTC
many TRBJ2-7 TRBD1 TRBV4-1 CASSLRPGQGSREQYF TGCGCCAGCAGCCTAAGACCGGGACAGGGGTCGCGGGAGCAGTACTTC
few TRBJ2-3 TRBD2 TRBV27 CASSWGRERPFTDTQYF TGTGCCAGCAGTTGGGGGAGGGAGCGGCCCTTCACAGATACGCAGTATTTT
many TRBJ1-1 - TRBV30 CVWSPERQGHTEAFF TGTGTCTGGAGCCCAGAGAGGCAGGGGCACACTGAAGCTTTCTTT
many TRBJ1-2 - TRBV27 CASRLTFDSGYTF TGTGCCAGCAGGCTTACCTTCGATTCGGGCTACACCTTC
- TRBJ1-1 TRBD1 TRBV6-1 CASSGQGKNTEAFF TGTGCCAGCAGTGGACAGGGGAAAAACACTGAAGCTTTCTTT
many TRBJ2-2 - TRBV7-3 CASSFGLANTGELFF TGTGCCAGCAGCTTCGGGCTCGCGAACACCGGGGAGCTGTTTTTT
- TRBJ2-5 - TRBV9 CASSAGREWQETQYF TGTGCCAGCAGCGCCGGACGGGAGTGGCAAGAGACCCAGTACTTC
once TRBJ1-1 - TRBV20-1 CSSRDMENTEAFF TGCAGTTCTAGAGACATGGAAAACACTGAAGCTTTCTTT
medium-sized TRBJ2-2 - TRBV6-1 CASSRLGSGPNTGELFF TGTGCCAGCAGCCGCTTGGGAAGCGGGCCGAACACCGGGGAGCTGTTTTTT
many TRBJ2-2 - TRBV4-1 CASSHPGVTGELFF TGCGCCAGCAGCCACCCGGGGGTCACCGGGGAGCTGTTTTTT
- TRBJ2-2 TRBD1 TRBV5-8 CASSGMTGGHTGELFF TGTGCCAGCAGCGGCATGACAGGGGGGCACACCGGGGAGCTTTTTTTT
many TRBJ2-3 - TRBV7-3 CASSLGQVTDTQYF TGTGCCAGCAGCTTAGGGCAGGTCACAGATACGCAGTATTTT
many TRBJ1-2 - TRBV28 CATNRNYGYTF TGTGCCACCAATCGGAACTATGGCTACACCTTC
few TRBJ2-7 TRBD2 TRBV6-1 CASSLLAAYEQYF TGTGCCAGCAGTCTCCTAGCGGCCTACGAGCAGTACTTC
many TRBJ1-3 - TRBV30 CAWSSGYGNTIYF TGTGCCTGGAGTTCAGGGTACGGAAACACCATATATTTT
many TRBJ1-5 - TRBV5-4 CASSLDDRKPQHF TGTGCCAGCAGCTTGGACGACAGGAAACCCCAGCATTTT
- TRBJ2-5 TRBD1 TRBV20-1 CSATLDRTQETQYF TGCAGTGCTACTCTGGACAGGACCCAAGAGACCCAGTACTTC
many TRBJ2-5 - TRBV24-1 CATSDPSGRYQETQYF TGTGCCACCAGTGATCCATCGGGACGCTACCAAGAGACCCAGTACTTC
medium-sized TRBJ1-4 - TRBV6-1 CASSEKGDVYEKLFF TGTGCCAGCAGTGAAAAAGGGGACGTTTATGAAAAACTGTTTTTT
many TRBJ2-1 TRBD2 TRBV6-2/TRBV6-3 CASSRLAGYNEQFF TGTGCCAGCAGTCGACTAGCGGGATACAATGAGCAGTTCTTC
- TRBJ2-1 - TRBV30 CAWNSLGSPYNEQFF TGTGCCTGGAATAGCCTAGGCAGCCCCTACAATGAGCAGTTCTTC
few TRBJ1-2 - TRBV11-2 CASSLEGTGNYGYTF TGTGCCAGCAGCTTAGAGGGAACGGGGAACTATGGCTACACCTTC
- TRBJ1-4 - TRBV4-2 CASSRRTANEKLFF TGTGCCAGCAGCCGACGGACAGCCAATGAAAAACTGTTTTTT
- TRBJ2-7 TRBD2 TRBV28 CASSLFLAGALNSYEQYF TGTGCCAGCAGTTTATTTCTAGCGGGAGCCCTCAATAGCTACGAGCAGTACTTC
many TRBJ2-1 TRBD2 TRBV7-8 CASSSTAGAWLFF TGTGCCAGCAGCTCTACCGCGGGAGCGTGGCTGTTCTTC
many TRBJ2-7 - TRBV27 CASSLLSPSSYEQYF TGTGCCAGCAGTTTACTGTCCCCAAGCTCCTACGAGCAGTACTTC
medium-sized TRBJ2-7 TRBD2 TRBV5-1 CASSFLSLAGGPLGEQYF TGCGCCAGCAGCTTCCTGTCCCTAGCGGGAGGGCCTCTGGGCGAGCAGTACTTC
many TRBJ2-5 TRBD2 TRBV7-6 CASSFGLAGSEETQYF TGTGCCAGCAGCTTTGGACTAGCGGGATCGGAAGAGACCCAGTACTTC
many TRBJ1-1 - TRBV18 CASGNREDTEAFF TGTGCCAGCGGGAACAGGGAAGACACTGAAGCTTTCTTT
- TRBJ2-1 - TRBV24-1 CATSDPPYNEQFF TGTGCCACCAGTGACCCCCCGTACAATGAGCAGTTCTTC
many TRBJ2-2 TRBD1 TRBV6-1 CASSSRDRDTGELFF TGTGCCAGCAGTAGCCGGGACAGGGACACCGGGGAGCTGTTTTTT
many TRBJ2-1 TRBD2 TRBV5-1 CASRRTSGGSYNEQFF TGCGCCAGCAGAAGGACTAGCGGGGGGTCCTACAATGAGCAGTTCTTC
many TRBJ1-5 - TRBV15 CATSRDRGRVGPQHF TGTGCCACCAGCAGAGACCGGGGGAGGGTCGGGCCCCAGCATTTT
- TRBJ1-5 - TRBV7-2 CASSSDYNQPQHF TGTGCCAGCAGCTCCGATTACAATCAGCCCCAGCATTTT